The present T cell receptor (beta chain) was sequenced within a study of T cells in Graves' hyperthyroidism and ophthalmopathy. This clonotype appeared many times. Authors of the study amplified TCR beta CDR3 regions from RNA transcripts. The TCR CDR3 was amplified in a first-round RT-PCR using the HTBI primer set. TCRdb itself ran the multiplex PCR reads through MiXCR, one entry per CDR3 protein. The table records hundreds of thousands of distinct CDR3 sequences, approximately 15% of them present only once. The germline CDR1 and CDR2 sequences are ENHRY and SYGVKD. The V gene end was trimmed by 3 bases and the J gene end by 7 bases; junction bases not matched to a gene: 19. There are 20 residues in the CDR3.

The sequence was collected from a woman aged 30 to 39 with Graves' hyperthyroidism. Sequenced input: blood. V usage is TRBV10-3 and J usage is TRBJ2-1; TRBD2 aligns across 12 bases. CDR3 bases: TGTGCCATCAGTGAAAGTGCGTGGAGACTAGCGGGAGTGGACGCTAATGAGCAGTTCTTC. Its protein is CAISESAWRLAGVDANEQFF.